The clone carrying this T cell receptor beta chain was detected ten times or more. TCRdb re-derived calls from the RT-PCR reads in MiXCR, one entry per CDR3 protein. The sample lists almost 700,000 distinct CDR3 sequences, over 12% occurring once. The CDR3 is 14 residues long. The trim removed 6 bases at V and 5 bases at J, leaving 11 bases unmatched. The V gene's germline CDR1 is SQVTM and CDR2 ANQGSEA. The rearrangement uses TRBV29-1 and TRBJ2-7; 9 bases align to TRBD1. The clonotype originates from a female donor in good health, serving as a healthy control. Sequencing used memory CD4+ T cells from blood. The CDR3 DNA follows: TGCAGCGTGGATCCGGGACAGGGTTTCGACGAGCAGTACTTC. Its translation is CSVDPGQGFDEQYF.